Described below is a single T cell receptor (beta chain) sequence and its context. This entry belongs to a study of blood T cell repertoires in COVID-19. V was pared by 8 bases and J by 0 bases, with 10 bases of the junction left unmatched. Looked up from germline, CDR1 is SNHLY and CDR2 is FYNNEI. CDR3 length: 17 amino acids. The method was immunoSEQ multiplex PCR; TCRdb's version includes in-frame clones alone and lacks a portion of them. This sample has 310,000 or so clones, with around 85% found just once. Input material: peripheral blood. The source of this sequence is a woman in her thirties who had recovered from COVID-19. The chain couples TRBV2 to TRBJ2-4; 10 nucleotides match TRBD2. This chain's CDR3 is CASRASGGGLAKNIQYF. CDR3 in DNA: TGTGCCAGCCGGGCTAGCGGGGGAGGCCTAGCCAAAAACATTCAGTACTTC.